The clone carrying this TCR beta chain was picked up a small number of times. The antigen remains undetermined. Profiling relied on immunoSEQ multiplex PCR, and the TCRdb table lists in-frame clones only, not all of them. The sample includes some 1.1 million clones, roughly 80% of them seen just once. Looked up from germline, CDR1 is SNHLY and CDR2 is FYNNEI. V gave up 6 bases and J gave up 0 bases, with 12 bases separating them. This CDR3 comprises 15 residues. This entry comes from a study of shared clonotypes between healthy human individuals. General study results and limits: With few donors, the genetic and exposure-history diversity represented was limited.

This rearrangement joins TRBV2 to TRBJ1-5; D is uncertain. Sequencing was performed on memory CD4+ T cells from PBMCs. The subset was: CD45RA-negative fraction. This receptor was identified in a man between 18 and 35 years old in good health. Some clones in this sample may be carry-over from other donors' samples. The CDR3: CASRTDGNSNQPQHF. In DNA, the CDR3 is TGTGCCAGCAGGACGGACGGAAATAGCAATCAGCCCCAGCATTTT.